This T cell receptor (beta chain) was found in a study of T cells in Graves' hyperthyroidism and ophthalmopathy. Trimming left V 0 bases short and J 2 bases short, with 11 bases between. The CDR3 is made up of 15 amino acids. Germline assignment: CDR1 SGHRS and CDR2 YFSETQ. RNA transcripts gave rise to amplified TCR beta CDR3 regions. TCR CDR3 underwent first-round RT-PCR with the HTBI primer set. MiXCR was run by TCRdb on the multiplex PCR reads, yielding one entry per CDR3 protein. The table has more than 550,000 distinct CDR3 sequences, approximately 19% seen once; the top ten hold approximately 15%. Patients with uncontrolled infections, other autoimmune diseases, pregnancy or lactation were excluded. The PBMCs were taken from about 10 ml of fresh peripheral blood.

This receptor was obtained from a woman aged 50 to 65 with Graves' hyperthyroidism that later progressed to Graves' ophthalmopathy. The chain couples TRBV5-1 to TRBJ1-2, with D tentatively TRBD1 (5 bases). Sample: blood. DNA of the CDR3: TGCGCCAGCAGCTTGGTTCAGGGCTTAAACTATGGCTACACCTTC. This sequence encodes CASSLVQGLNYGYTF. Full variable domain (remainder filled in from reference TRBV5-1 and TRBJ1-2): KAGVTQTPRYLIKTRGQQVTLSCSPISGHRSVSWYQQTPGQGLQFLFEYFSETQRNKGNFPGRFSGRQFSNSRSEMNVSTLELGDSALYLCASSLVQGLNYGYTFGSGTRLTVV.